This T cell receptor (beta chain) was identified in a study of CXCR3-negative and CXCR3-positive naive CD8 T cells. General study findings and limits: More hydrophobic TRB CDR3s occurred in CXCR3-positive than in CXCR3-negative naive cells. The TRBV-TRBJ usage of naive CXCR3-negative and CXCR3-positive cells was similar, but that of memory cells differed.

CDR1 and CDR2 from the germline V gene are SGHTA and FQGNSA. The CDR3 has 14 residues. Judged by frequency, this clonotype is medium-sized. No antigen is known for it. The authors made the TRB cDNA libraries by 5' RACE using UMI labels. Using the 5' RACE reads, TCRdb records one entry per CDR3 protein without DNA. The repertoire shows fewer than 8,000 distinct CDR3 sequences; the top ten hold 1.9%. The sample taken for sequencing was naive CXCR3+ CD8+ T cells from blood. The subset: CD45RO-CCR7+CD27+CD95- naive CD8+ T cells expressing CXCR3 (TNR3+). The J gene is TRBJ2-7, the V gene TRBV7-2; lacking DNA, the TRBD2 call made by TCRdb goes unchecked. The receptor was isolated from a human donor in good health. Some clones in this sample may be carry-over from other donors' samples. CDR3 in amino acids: CASSLTSGSYEQYF.